Below, one T cell receptor beta chain is given with its context. Its antigen is unknown. The V end lost 6 bases, the J end lost 0 bases, and 18 bases lay between the germline ends. CDR1 is WNHNN, CDR2 SYGVQD, per germline (reference sequence). The CDR3 has 17 amino acids. The protocol was immunoSEQ multiplex PCR, while the TCRdb copy is restricted to in-frame clones and leaves out a portion. The sample has roughly 150,000 clones, 80% to 90% seen once. This sample is drawn from a study of T cell responses to AZD1222 COVID-19 vaccine. Study-level results: White British donors predominated, females outnumbered males, and clonal diversity was possibly underestimated. Elevations in Spike-specific TCR breadth and depth followed administration of two AZD1222 doses. Repertoires were obtained only post-peak T cell response.

This TCR was recovered from an adult who had recovered from COVID-19. The gene calls are TRBV10-1 and TRBJ1-5; a possible D gene is TRBD1 (5 bases). Sequences were derived from peripheral blood, sampled after recovery from COVID-19. The CDR3 here is CASSLTVEDYSNQPQHF. Here the CDR3 DNA reads TGCGCCAGCAGCCTGACAGTCGAAGACTATAGCAATCAGCCCCAGCATTTT.